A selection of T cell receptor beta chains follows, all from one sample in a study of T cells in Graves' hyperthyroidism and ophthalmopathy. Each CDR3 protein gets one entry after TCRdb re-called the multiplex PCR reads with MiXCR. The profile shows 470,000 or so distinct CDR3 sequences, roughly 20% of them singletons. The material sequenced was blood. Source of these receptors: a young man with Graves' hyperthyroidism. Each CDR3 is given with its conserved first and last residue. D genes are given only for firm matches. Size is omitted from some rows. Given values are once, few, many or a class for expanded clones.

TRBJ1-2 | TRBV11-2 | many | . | CASSAVRAAYNYGYTF | TGTGCCAGCAGCGCCGTTAGGGCAGCTTATAACTATGGCTACACCTTC
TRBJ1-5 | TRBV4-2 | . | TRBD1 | CASSQLTGTRGRNQPQHF | TGTGCCAGCAGCCAACTTACGGGGACGAGGGGGCGCAATCAGCCCCAGCATTTT
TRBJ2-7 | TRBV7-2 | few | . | CASSLVVRYEQYF | TGTGCCAGCAGCTTAGTAGTCCGCTACGAGCAGTACTTC
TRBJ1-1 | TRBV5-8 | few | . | CASSLNPTEAFF | TGTGCCAGCAGCCTTAATCCCACTGAAGCTTTCTTT
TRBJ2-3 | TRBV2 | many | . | CASSELKGGGGDTQYF | TGTGCCAGCAGTGAACTCAAGGGGGGGGGCGGAGATACGCAGTATTTT
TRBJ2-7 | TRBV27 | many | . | CASSSTVSSYEQYF | TGTGCCAGCAGCTCAACAGTTTCCTCCTACGAGCAGTACTTC
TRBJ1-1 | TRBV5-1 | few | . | CASSLALLAEAFF | TGCGCCAGCAGCTTGGCCTTATTAGCTGAAGCTTTCTTT
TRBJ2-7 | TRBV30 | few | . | CAWSFRQGYEQYF | TGTGCCTGGAGTTTCCGCCAGGGCTACGAGCAGTACTTC
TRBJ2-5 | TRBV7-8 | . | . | CASSVGPGRTQYF | TGTGCCAGCAGCGTAGGGCCGGGGAGGACCCAGTACTTC
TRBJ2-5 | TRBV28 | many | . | CASYKRVEETQYF | TGTGCCAGCTACAAACGGGTGGAAGAGACCCAGTACTTC
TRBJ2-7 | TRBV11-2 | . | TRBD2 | CASSLVGGGGSYEQYF | TGTGCCAGCAGCTTAGTTGGCGGGGGAGGGTCCTACGAGCAGTACTTC
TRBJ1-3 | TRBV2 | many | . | CASSEPRAGNTIYF | TGTGCCAGCAGTGAGCCTAGGGCTGGAAACACCATATATTTT
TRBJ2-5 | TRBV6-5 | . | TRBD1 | CASSYPGRGQETQYF | TGTGCCAGCAGTTACCCGGGCAGGGGGCAAGAGACCCAGTACTTC
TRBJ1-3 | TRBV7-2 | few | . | CASSFSSGGLYGNTIYF | TGTGCCAGCAGCTTTAGCAGCGGGGGACTGTATGGAAACACCATATATTTT
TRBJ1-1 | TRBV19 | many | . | CASSIEGGRAEAFF | TGTGCCAGTAGTATAGAAGGAGGACGGGCTGAAGCTTTCTTT
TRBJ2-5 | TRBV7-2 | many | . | CASSGGGLPETQYF | TGTGCCAGCAGCGGAGGGGGACTTCCGGAGACCCAGTACTTC
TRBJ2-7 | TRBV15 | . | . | CATSEGRVDEQYF | TGTGCCACCAGCGAAGGTAGGGTTGACGAGCAGTACTTC
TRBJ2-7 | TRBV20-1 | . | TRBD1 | CSAPGQAFYEQYF | TGCAGTGCACCGGGACAGGCCTTCTACGAGCAGTACTTC
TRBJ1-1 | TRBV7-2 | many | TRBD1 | CASSLPFGTGGNTEAFF | TGTGCCAGCAGCTTACCATTTGGGACAGGGGGGAACACTGAAGCTTTCTTT
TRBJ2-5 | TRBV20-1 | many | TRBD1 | CSARDQGQVQETQYF | TGCAGTGCTAGAGATCAAGGACAGGTCCAAGAGACCCAGTACTTC
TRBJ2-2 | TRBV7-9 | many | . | CASSQYPQATGELFF | TGTGCCAGCAGCCAATACCCACAGGCCACCGGGGAGCTGTTTTTT
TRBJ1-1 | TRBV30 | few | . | CAWSAQYGNRGTEAFF | TGTGCCTGGAGCGCCCAGTACGGTAATCGGGGTACTGAAGCTTTCTTT
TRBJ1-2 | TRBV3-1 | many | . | CASSQQGRYGYTF | TGTGCCAGCAGCCAACAGGGTCGCTATGGCTACACCTTC
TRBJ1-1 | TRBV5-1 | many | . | CASSLGTLPAEAFF | TGCGCCAGCAGCCTCGGAACGCTTCCCGCTGAAGCTTTCTTT
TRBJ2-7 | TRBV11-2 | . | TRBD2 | CASSLYSSRGVTYEQYF | TGTGCCAGCAGCTTATATTCTTCCCGGGGGGTTACCTACGAGCAGTACTTC
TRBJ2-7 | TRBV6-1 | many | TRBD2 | CASSDYSGGAYEQYF | TGTGCCAGCAGTGACTATAGCGGGGGGGCCTACGAGCAGTACTTC
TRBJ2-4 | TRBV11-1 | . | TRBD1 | CASSLAAGQGRNIQYF | TGTGCCAGCAGCTTAGCGGCGGGACAGGGGAGGAACATTCAGTACTTC
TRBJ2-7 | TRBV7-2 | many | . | CASSLGQEPYEQYF | TGTGCCAGCAGCTTAGGACAGGAGCCCTACGAGCAGTACTTC
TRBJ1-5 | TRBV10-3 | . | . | CAISEGAVNQPQHF | TGTGCCATCAGTGAAGGCGCAGTCAATCAGCCCCAGCATTTT
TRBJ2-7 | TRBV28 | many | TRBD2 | CASSLRMASGPSYEQYF | TGTGCCAGCAGTTTACGGATGGCTAGCGGGCCTTCCTACGAGCAGTACTTC
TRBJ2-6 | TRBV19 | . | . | CASIGPGAGANVLTF | TGTGCCAGTATTGGTCCAGGGGCAGGGGCCAACGTCCTGACTTTC